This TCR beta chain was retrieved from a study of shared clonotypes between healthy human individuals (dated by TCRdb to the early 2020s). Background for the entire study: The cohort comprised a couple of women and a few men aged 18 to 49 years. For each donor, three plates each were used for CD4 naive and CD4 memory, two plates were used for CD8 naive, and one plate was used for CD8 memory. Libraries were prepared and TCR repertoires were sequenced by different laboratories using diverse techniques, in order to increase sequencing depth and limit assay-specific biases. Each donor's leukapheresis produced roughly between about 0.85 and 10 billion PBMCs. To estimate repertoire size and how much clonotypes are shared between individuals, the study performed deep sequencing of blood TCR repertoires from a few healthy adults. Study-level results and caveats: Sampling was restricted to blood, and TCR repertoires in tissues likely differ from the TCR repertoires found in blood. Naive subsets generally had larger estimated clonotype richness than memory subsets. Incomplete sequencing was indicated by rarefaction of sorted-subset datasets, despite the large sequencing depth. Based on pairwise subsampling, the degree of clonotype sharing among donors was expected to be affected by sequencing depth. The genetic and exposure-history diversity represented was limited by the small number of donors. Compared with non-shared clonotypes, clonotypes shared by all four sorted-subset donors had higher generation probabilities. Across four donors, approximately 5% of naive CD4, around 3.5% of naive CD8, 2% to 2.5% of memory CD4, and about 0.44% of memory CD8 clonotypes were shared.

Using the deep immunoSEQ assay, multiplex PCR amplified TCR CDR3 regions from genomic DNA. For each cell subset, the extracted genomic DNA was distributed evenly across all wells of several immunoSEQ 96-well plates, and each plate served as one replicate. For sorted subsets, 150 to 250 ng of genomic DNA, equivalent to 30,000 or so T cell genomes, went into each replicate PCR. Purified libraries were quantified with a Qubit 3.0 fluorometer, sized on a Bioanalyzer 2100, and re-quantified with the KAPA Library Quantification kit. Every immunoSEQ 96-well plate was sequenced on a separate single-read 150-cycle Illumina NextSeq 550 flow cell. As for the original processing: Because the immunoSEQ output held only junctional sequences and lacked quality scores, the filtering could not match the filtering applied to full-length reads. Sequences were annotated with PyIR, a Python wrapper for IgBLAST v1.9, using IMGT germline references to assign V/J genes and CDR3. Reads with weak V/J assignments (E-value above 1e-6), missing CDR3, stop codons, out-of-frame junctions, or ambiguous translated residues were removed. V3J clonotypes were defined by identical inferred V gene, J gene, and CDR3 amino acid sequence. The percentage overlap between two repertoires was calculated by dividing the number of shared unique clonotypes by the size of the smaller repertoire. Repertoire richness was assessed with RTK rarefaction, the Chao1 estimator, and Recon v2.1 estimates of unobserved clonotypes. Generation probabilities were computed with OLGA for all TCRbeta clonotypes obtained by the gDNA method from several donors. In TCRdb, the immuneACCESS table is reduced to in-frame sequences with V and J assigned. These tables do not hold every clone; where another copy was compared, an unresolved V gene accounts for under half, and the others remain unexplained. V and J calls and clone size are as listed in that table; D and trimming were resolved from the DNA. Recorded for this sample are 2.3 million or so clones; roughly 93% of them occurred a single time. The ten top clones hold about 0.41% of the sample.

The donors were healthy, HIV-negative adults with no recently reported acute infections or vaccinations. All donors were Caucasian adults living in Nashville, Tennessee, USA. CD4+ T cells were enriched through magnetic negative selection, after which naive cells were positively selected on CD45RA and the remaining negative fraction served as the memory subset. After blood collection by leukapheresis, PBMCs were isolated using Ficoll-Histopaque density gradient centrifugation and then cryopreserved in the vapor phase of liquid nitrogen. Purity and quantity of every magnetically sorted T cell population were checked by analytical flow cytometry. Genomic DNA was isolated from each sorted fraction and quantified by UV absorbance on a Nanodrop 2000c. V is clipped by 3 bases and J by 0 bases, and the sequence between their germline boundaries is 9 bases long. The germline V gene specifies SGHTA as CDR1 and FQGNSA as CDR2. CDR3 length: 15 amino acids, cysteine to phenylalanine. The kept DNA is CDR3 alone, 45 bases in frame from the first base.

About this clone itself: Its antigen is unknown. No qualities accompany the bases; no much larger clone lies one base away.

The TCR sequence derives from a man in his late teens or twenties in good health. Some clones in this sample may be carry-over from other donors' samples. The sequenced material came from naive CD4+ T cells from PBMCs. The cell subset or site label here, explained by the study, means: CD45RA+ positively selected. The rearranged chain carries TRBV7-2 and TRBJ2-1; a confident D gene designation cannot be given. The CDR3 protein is CASSFGADSYNEQFF. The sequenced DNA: TGTGCCAGCAGCTTCGGAGCAGACTCCTACAATGAGCAGTTCTTC.